This T cell receptor beta chain came from a study of blood T cell repertoires in COVID-19 (dated by TCRdb to about 2020). For the study in its entirety: Collaborator samples came from the United States, Italy and Spain and covered acute and convalescent phases of COVID-19. The prospective study material was composed of cDNA or gDNA derived from T cells, B-cell-depleted T cells, or PBMCs. The dataset comprised deeply sampled blood TCRbeta repertoires from subjects exposed to, actively infected with, or recovered from COVID-19. The repertoires were made available in a free public database intended to serve as a resource for research on the immune response to SARS-CoV-2. Samples were obtained from the ongoing ImmuneRACE study (first 160 participants) and from some 1,300 subjects provided by 6 global collaborators. A de-identified subject ID, COVID-19 status, age in years and sex were almost always included in the sample metadata. Where available, HLA class I and class II types were taken from metadata supplied by the sample provider and were not determined by assay-based typing. The full study reports these points: Clinical and demographic metadata were provided uncurated, with the amount varying by source and participant.

TCRbeta CDR3 regions were amplified from genomic DNA by means of the immunoSEQ Assay, a bias-controlled multiplex PCR. On the authors' methods: Within the assay, amplification of reference gene primers was used to estimate how many nucleated cells each sample contained. To quantify the absolute abundance of each unique TCRbeta CDR3 rearrangement, sequence reads were collapsed and filtered. Productive Simpson clonality was computed per sample as the square root of Simpson's diversity index over productive rearrangements. TCRdb's version of the immuneACCESS table is confined to in-frame rearrangements and falls short of the full clone set. An unresolved V gene accounts for under half of the shortfall where checked; the remainder is of unknown origin. Clone size and V and J calls were adopted from that table, with D and trimming inferred from the DNA. The sample data list 150,000 to 190,000 clones, and approximately 85% of these were observed just once. The top ten clonotypes cover more than 7.5% of the sample.

V has 4 bases trimmed and J has 5 bases trimmed; junction bases matching no gene number 4. From the cysteine up to the phenylalanine, the CDR3 has a length of 13 residues. The kept DNA is CDR3 alone, 39 bases in frame from the first base. A word on this clone: The antigen it recognizes is unknown. Base qualities are missing; no much larger clone stands one base away.

One collaborating source in Seattle enrolled patients during active infection and followed them longitudinally through the course of disease. Collaborating institutions collected whole blood in K2EDTA tubes following their own protocols. For TCRbeta analysis, collaborators shipped samples in one of three forms: frozen whole blood, isolated PBMCs, or DNA extracted from either of those sample types. Specimen: peripheral blood. The V gene is TRBV12-3 or TRBV12-4 and the J gene is TRBJ1-2; TRBD1 fits 7 bases in the junction. The clonotype was recovered from a woman aged 60 to 75 with COVID-19, enrolled during active disease. The CDR3 protein: CASSSAGGYGYTF. The sequenced DNA: TGTGCCAGCAGTTCGGCAGGGGGATATGGCTACACCTTC.